A selection of T cell receptor beta chains follows, all from one sample in a study of T cell repertoires in cytomegalovirus infection. MiXCR, run by TCRdb on the reads, gives a single entry per CDR3 protein. The sample includes about 250,000 distinct CDR3 sequences, over 15% of them seen just once. Sequencing used CD8+ T cells from PBMCs. The receptors derive from a human donor in good health (CMV status not recorded). Some clones in this sample may be carry-over from other donors' samples. The CDR3 runs from the conserved cysteine through the conserved F or W. The D gene is left open where the match is weak. Size is stated for part of the rows, as once, few or many counts, or as a class when the clone is expanded.

>TRBV27|TRBJ1-2|NA|NA
TGTGCCAGCAGTTTGCACTCGCTTGCAGAGACAGGTGGTGGCTACACCTTC
CASSLHSLAETGGGYTF
>TRBV5-1|TRBJ2-7|NA|NA
TGCGCCAGCAGAGCTTGGTTGTCCTCCTACGAGCAGTACTTC
CASRAWLSSYEQYF
>TRBV4-1|TRBJ1-1|NA|NA
TGTGCCAGCAGCCAAGATGAGAAGACTGAAGCTTTCTTT
CASSQDEKTEAFF
>TRBV28|TRBJ1-5|many|NA
TGTGCCAGCAGTCGGGAGAGACATAGCAATCAGCCCCAGCATTTT
CASSRERHSNQPQHF
>TRBV6-5|TRBJ2-5|NA|TRBD1
TGTGCCAGCAGTCCGAAGCGAGGGACAGCGGCCCCCGAGGGGTACTTC
CASSPKRGTAAPEGYF
>TRBV29-1|TRBJ2-7|NA|NA
TGCAGCGTTGAAGGAAAGAGCTACGAGCAGTACTTC
CSVEGKSYEQYF
>TRBV7-2|TRBJ2-7|many|NA
TGTGCCAGCAGAGATACGGCAGTCTTCCCCTACGAGCAGTACTTC
CASRDTAVFPYEQYF
>TRBV12-3/TRBV12-4|TRBJ1-2|NA|TRBD1
TGTGCCAGCAGTTTAGGGACAGGGTTTCTTGATGGCTACACCTTC
CASSLGTGFLDGYTF
>TRBV15|TRBJ2-5|NA|TRBD2
TGTGCCACCAGCGAGGTTCTACTAGCGGGGTTCCAAGAGACCCAGTACTTC
CATSEVLLAGFQETQYF
>TRBV28|TRBJ2-2|few|NA
TGTGCCAGCAGAAACCGGGACTTCGGCGGGGAGCTGTTTTTT
CASRNRDFGGELFF
>TRBV12-3/TRBV12-4|TRBJ2-5|many|TRBD1
TGTGCCAGCAGTTTTAGGACAGGGCGACATCAAGAGACCCAGTACTTC
CASSFRTGRHQETQYF
>TRBV2|TRBJ1-2|few|TRBD1
TGTGCCAGCAGTGAAGGTCTACCCGACAGGGATGGCTACACCTTC
CASSEGLPDRDGYTF
>TRBV6-4|TRBJ1-4|NA|NA
TGTGCCAGCGGACCAGAAGGAGAGCGAGCCCTTAATGAAAAACTGTTTTTT
CASGPEGERALNEKLFF
>TRBV6-6|TRBJ2-7|many|NA
TGTGCCAGCAGACAGAACAGGGCCCGACCCTACGAGCAGTACTTC
CASRQNRARPYEQYF
>TRBV6-1|TRBJ1-1|many|TRBD1
TGTGCCAGCAGTCTCACCTGGACAGGGAGTGTCAACACTGAAGCTTTCTTT
CASSLTWTGSVNTEAFF